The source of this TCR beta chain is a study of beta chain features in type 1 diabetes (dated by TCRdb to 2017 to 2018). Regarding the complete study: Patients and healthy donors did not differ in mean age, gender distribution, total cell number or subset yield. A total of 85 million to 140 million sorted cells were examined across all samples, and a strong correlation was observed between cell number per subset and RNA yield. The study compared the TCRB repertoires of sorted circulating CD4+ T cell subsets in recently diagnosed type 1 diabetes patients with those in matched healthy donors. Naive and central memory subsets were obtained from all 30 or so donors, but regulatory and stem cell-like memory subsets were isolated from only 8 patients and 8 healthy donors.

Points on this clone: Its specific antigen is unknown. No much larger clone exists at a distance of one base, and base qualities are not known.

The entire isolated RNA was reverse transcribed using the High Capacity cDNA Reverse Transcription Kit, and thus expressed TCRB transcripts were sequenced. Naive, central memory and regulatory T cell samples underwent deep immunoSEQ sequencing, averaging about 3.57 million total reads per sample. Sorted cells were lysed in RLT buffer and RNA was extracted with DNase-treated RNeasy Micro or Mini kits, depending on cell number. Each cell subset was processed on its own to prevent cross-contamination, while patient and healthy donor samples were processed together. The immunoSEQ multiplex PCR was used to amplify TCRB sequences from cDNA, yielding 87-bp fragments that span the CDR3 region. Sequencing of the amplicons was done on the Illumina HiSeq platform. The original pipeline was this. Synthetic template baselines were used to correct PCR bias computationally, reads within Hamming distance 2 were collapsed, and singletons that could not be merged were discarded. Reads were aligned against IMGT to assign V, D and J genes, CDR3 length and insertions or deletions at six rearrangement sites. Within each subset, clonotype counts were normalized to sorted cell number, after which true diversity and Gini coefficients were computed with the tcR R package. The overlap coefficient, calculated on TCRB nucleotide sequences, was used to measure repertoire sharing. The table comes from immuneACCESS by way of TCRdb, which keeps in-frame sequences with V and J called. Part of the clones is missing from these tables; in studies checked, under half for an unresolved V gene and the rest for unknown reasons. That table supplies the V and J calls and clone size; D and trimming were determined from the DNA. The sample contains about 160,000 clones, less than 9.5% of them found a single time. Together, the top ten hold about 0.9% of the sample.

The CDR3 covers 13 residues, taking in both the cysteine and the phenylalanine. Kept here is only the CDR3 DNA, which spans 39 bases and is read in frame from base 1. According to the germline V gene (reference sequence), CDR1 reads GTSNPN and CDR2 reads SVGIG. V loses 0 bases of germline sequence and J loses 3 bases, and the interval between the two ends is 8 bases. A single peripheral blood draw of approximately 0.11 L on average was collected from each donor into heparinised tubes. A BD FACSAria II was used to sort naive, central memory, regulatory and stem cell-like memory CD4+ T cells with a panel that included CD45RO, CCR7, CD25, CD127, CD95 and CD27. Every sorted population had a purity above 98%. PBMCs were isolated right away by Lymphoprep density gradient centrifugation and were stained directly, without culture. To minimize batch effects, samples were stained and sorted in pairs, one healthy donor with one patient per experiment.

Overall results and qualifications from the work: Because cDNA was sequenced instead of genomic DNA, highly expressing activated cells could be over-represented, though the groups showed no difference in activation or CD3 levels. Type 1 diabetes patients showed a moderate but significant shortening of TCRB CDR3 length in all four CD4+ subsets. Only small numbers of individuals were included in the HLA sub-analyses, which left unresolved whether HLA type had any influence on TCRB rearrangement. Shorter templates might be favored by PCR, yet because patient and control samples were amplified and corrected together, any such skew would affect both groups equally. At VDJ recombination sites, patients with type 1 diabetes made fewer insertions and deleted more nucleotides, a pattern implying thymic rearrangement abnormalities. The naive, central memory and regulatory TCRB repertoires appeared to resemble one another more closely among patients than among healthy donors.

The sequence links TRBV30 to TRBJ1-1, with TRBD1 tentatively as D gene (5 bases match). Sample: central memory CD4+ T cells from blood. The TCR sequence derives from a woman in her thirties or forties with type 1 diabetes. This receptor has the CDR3 CAWSVQADTEAFF. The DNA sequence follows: TGTGCCTGGAGTGTACAGGCCGACACTGAAGCTTTCTTT.